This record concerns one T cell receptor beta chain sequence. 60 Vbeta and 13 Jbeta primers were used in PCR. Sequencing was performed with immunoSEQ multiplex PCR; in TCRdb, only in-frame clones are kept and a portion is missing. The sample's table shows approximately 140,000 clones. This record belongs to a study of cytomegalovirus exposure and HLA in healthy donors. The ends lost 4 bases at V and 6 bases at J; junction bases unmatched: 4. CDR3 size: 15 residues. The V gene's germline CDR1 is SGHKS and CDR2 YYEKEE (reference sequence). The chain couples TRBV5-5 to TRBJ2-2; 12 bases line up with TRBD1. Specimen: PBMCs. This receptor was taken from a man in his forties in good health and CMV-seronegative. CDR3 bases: TGTGCCAGCAGCGCGGGACAGGGGGCATCCGGGGAGCTGTTTTTT. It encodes CASSAGQGASGELFF.